Following are 3 T cell receptor beta chains from one sample sequenced in a study of blood T cell repertoires in COVID-19. TCRdb's table, derived via immunoSEQ multiplex PCR, lists solely in-frame clones and lacks some. The sample has some 50,000 clones; 68% are singletons. Sequenced input: peripheral blood. The receptor source for this set is a woman aged 70 to 79 with acute or convalescent COVID-19.

V usage is TRBV2 and J usage is TRBJ2-7; 9 bases align to TRBD1. Germline V gene sequence: CDR1 SNHLY, CDR2 FYNNEI. Trimming removed 2 bases from V and 3 bases from J; junction bases left unmatched: 2. This CDR3 comprises 14 residues. CDR3 region: CASSEWGQGYEQYF. DNA of the CDR3: TGTGCCAGCAGTGAATGGGGACAGGGCTACGAGCAGTACTTC. Complete variable domain (other parts from reference TRBV2 and TRBJ2-7): EPEVTQTPSHQVTQMGQEVILRCVPISNHLYFYWYRQILGQKVEFLVSFYNNEISEKSEIFDDQFSVERPDGSNFTLKIRSTKLEDSAMYFCASSEWGQGYEQYFGPGTRLTVT.

This chain uses TRBV18 with TRBJ2-5, with D possibly matching TRBD2 (5 bases). V was pared by 0 bases and J by 6 bases, with 14 bases between. Germline V CDR1 and CDR2: KGHSH, LQKENI. The CDR3 has 15 residues. CDR3 sequence (DNA): TGTGCCAGCTCACCACCCGAGGGTTTGGCAAAGACCCAGTACTTC. This gives the protein CASSPPEGLAKTQYF.

This chain links TRBV11-3 with TRBJ2-1; TRBD1 aligns across 7 bases. The J segment lost 4 bases and the V segment lost 0 bases, leaving 12 bases of the junction unmatched. The CDR3 sequence is 18 residues long. The germline gives CDR1 SGHNT, CDR2 YENEEA. The CDR3 DNA reads TGTGCCAGCAGCTTAGATTTAGTAGGGGGCCCGTCTTACAATGAGCAGTTCTTC. This codes for CASSLDLVGGPSYNEQFF.